The TCR beta chain described here comes from a study of breast tumors, draining lymph nodes, adjacent tissues. Overall study results and limits: Findings are consistent with lymph node origin and intratumoral expansion of most tumor T cells.

As to this clonotype: The antigen is unknown.

Germline assignment: CDR1 MNHNS and CDR2 SASEGT. V lost 1 base and J lost 4, with 14 bases in between. The CDR3 has 16 amino acids. Via MiXCR, TCRdb re-called the multiplex PCR reads, giving one row per CDR3 protein. The sample yields approximately 17,000 distinct CDR3 sequences, about 45% seen once. The genes are TRBV6-1 and TRBJ2-1; D possibly matches TRBD1 or TRBD2 (5 bases each). Sequencing was performed on tumor-adjacent breast tissue. The TCR originated in a female donor with breast cancer. Some clones in this sample may be carry-over from other donors' samples. This CDR3 is CASSEVQRGWYNEQFF. The CDR3, as DNA: TGTGCCAGCAGTGAAGTGCAGAGGGGATGGTACAATGAGCAGTTCTTC.